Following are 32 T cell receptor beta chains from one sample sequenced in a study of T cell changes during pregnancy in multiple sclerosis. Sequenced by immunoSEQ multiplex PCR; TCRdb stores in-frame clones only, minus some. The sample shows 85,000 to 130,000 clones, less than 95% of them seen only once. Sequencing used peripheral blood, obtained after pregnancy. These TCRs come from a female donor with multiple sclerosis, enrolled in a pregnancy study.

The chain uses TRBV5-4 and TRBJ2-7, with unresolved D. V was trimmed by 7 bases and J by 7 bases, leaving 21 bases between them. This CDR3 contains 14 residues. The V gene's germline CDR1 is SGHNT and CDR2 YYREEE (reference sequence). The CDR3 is CASQQAPRMGEQYF. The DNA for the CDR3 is TGTGCCAGCCAGCAGGCCCCTCGTATGGGTGAGCAGTACTTC.

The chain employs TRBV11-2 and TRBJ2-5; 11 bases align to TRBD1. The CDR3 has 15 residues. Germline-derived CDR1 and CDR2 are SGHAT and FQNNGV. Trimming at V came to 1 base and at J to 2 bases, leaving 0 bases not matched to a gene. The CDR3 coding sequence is TGTGCCAGCAGCTTAGGGGACAGGGGGCAAGAGACCCAGTACTTC. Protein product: CASSLGDRGQETQYF.

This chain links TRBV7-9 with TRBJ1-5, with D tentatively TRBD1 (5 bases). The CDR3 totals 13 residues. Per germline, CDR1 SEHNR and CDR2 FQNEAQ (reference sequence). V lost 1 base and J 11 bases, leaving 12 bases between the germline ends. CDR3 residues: CASSLGFTGAQHF. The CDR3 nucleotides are TGTGCCAGCAGCTTAGGGTTCACGGGGGCCCAGCATTTT.

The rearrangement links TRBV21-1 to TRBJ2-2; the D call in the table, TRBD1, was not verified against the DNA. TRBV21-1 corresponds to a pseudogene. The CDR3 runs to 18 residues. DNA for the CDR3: TGTGCCAGCAGCGTTAGGGACAGGGGGCTAATTAACACCGGGGAGCTGTTTTTT. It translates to CASSVRDRGLINTGELFF.

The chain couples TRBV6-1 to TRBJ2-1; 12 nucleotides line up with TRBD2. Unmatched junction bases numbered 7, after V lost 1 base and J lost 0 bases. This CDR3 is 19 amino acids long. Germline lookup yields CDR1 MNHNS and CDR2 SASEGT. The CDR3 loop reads CASSEVWLAGGNSYNEQFF. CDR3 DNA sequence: TGTGCCAGCAGTGAAGTATGGCTAGCGGGGGGGAACTCCTACAATGAGCAGTTCTTC.

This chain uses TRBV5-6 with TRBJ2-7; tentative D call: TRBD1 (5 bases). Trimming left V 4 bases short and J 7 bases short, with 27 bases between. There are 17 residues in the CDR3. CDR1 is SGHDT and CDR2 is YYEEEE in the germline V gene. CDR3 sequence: CASSAGLRAHTGWEQYF. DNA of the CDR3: TGTGCCAGCAGCGCAGGCCTCAGGGCCCACACAGGATGGGAGCAGTACTTC.

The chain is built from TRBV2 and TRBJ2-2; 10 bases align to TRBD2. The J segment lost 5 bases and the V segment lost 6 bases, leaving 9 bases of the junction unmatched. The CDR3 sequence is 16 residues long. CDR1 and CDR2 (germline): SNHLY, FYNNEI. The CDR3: CASSLSGGAQTGELFF. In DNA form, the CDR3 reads TGTGCCAGCAGCCTAAGCGGGGGGGCCCAAACCGGGGAGCTGTTTTTT. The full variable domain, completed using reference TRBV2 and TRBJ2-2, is EPEVTQTPSHQVTQMGQEVILRCVPISNHLYFYWYRQILGQKVEFLVSFYNNEISEKSEIFDDQFSVERPDGSNFTLKIRSTKLEDSAMYFCASSLSGGAQTGELFFGEGSRLTVL.

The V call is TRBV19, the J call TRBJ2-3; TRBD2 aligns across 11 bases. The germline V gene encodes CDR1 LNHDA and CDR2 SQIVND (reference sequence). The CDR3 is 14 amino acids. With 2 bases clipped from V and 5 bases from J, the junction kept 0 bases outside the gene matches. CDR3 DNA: TGTGCCAGTAGTATACTAGCGGGAGGAGATACGCAGTATTTT. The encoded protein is CASSILAGGDTQYF.

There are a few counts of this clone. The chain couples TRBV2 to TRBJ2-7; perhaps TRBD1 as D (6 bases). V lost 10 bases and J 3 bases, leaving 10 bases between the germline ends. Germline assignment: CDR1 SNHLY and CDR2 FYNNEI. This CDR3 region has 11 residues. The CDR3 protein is CAINRDYEQYF. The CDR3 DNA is TGTGCCATTAACAGGGACTACGAGCAGTACTTC.

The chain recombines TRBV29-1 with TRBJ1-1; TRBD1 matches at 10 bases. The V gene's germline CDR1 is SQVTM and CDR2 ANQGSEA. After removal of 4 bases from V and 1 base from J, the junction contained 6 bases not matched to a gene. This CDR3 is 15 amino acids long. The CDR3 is CSVVGTGETNTEAFF. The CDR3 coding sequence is TGCAGCGTTGTGGGGACAGGGGAAACGAACACTGAAGCTTTCTTT.

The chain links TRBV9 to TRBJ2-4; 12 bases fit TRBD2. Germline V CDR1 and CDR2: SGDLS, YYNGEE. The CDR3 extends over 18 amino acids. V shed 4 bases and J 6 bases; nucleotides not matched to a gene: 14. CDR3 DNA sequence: TGTGCCAGCAGCCCGCTCCCGACTAGCGGGAGAACAGGAAACATTCAGTACTTC. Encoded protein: CASSPLPTSGRTGNIQYF. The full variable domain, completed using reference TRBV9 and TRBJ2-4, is DSGVTQTPKHLITATGQRVTLRCSPRSGDLSVYWYQQSLDQGLQFLIQYYNGEERAKGNILERFSAQQFPDLHSELNLSSLELGDSALYFCASSPLPTSGRTGNIQYFGAGTRLSVL.

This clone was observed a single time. The DNA for the CDR3 is TGCGCCAGCAGTCAGGCCCGGGACAGTGCCTACAATGAGCAGTTCTTC. Translation gives CASSQARDSAYNEQFF. This sequence joins TRBV23-1 and TRBJ2-1, with 7 nucleotides matching TRBD1. TRBV23-1 is flagged as an ORF with uncertain function. Losses at the gene ends were 3 bases for V and 2 bases for J; bases not matched to a gene: 7. This CDR3 is built from 16 residues.

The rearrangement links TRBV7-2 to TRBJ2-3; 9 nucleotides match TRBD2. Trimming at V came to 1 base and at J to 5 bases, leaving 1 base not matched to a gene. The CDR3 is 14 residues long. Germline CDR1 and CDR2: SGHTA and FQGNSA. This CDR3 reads CASSLGGRVDTQYF. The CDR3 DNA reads TGTGCCAGCAGCTTAGGCGGGAGGGTAGATACGCAGTATTTT.

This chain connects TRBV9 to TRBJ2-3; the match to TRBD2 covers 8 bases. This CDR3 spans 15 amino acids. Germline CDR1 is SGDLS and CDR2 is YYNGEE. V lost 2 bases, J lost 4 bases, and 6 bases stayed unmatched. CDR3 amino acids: CASSVQSGSPDTQYF. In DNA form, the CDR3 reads TGTGCCAGCAGCGTTCAGAGCGGGAGCCCAGATACGCAGTATTTT.

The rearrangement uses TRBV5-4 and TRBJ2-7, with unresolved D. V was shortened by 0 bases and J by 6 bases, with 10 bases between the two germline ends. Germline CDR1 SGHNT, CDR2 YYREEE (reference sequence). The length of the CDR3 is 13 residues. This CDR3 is CASSLDVSGEQYF. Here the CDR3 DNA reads TGTGCCAGCAGCTTGGACGTCTCAGGCGAGCAGTACTTC.

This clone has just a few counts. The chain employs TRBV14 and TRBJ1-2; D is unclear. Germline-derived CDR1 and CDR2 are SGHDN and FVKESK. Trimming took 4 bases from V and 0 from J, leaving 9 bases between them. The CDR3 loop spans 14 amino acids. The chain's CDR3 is CASSPTRTNYGYTF. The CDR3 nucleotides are TGTGCCAGCAGCCCGACACGTACTAACTATGGCTACACCTTC.

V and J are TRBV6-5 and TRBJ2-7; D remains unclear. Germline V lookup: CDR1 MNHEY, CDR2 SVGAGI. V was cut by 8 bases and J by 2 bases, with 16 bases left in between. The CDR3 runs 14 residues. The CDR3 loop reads CASYSVIPPYEQYF. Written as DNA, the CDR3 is TGTGCCAGCTATTCCGTAATCCCCCCCTACGAGCAGTACTTC.

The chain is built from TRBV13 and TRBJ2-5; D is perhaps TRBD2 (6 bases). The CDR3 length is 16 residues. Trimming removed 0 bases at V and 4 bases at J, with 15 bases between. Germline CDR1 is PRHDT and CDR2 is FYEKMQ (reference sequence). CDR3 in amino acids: CASSLGFGGRGETQYF. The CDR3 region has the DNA TGTGCCAGCAGCTTAGGTTTCGGGGGAAGGGGAGAGACCCAGTACTTC.

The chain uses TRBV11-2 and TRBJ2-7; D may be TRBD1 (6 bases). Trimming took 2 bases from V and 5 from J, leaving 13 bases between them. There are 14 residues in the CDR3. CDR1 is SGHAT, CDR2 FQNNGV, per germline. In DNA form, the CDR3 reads TGTGCCAGCAGCTTAAACACAGGGCCGAACGAGCAGTACTTC. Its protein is CASSLNTGPNEQYF.

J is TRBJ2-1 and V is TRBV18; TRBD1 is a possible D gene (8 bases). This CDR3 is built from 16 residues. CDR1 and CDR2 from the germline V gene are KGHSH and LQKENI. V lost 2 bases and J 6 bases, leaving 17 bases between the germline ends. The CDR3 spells CASSPNLQGGTNEQFF. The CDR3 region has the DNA TGTGCCAGCTCACCAAACTTACAGGGGGGGACCAATGAGCAGTTCTTC.

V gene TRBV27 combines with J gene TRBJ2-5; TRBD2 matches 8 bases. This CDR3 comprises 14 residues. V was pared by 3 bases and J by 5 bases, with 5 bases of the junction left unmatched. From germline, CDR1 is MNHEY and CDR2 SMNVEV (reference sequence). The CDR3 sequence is CASSFSGVTETQYF. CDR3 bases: TGTGCCAGCAGTTTTAGCGGGGTCACGGAGACCCAGTACTTC.

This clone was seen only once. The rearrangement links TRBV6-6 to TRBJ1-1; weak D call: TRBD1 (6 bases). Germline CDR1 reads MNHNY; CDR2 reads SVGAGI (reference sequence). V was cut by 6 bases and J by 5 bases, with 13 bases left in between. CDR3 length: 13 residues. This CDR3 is CASSGTPLTEAFF. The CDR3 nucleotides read TGTGCCAGCAGCGGGACACCCCTGACTGAAGCTTTCTTT.

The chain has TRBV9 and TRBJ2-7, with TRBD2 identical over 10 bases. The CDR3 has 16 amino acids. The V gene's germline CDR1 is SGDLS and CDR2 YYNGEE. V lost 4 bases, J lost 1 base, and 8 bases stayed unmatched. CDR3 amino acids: CASSLGASGRSYEQYF. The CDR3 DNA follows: TGTGCCAGCAGCCTAGGGGCTAGCGGGAGATCCTACGAGCAGTACTTC. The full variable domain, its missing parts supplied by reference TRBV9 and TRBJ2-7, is DSGVTQTPKHLITATGQRVTLRCSPRSGDLSVYWYQQSLDQGLQFLIQYYNGEERAKGNILERFSAQQFPDLHSELNLSSLELGDSALYFCASSLGASGRSYEQYFGPGTRLTVT.

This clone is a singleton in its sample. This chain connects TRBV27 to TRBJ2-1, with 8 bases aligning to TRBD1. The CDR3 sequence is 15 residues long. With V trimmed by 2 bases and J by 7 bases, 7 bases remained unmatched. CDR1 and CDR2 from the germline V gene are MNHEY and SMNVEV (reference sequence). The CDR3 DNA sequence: TGTGCCAGCAGTTTAATTACAGGGGGAAGGAATGAGCAGTTCTTC. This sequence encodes CASSLITGGRNEQFF.

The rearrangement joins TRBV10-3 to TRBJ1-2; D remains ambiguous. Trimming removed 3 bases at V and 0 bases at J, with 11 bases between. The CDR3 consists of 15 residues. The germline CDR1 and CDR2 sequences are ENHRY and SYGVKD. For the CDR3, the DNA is TGTGCCATCAGTGAATCGGGGTTGACTAACTATGGCTACACCTTC. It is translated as CAISESGLTNYGYTF.

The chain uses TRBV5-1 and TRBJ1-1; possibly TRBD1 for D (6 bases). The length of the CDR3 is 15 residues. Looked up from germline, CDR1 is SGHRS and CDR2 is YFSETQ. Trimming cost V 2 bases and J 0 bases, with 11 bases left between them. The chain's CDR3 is CASSFEGVLNTEAFF. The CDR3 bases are TGCGCCAGCAGCTTCGAGGGGGTACTGAACACTGAAGCTTTCTTT.

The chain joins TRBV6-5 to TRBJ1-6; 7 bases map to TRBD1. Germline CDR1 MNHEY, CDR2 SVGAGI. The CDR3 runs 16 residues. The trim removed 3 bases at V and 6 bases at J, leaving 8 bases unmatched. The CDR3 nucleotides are TGTGCCAGCAGTTATCTCCGGGACAGAGCTAATTCACCCCTCCACTTT. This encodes CASSYLRDRANSPLHF.

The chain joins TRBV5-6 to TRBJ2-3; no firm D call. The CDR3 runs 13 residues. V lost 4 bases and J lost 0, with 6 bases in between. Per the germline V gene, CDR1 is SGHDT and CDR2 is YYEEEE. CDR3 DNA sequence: TGTGCCAGCAGCCAGGCGAGCACAGATACGCAGTATTTT. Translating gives CASSQASTDTQYF.

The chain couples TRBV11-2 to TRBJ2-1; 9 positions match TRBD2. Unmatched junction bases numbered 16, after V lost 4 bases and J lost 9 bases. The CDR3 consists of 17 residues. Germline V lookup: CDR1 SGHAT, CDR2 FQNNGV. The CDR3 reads CASSSTRRGRAGAEQFF. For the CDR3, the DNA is TGTGCCAGCAGCTCCACCCGTCGCGGGAGGGCCGGCGCTGAGCAGTTCTTC. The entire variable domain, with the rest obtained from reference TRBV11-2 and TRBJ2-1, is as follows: EAGVAQSPRYKIIEKRQSVAFWCNPISGHATLYWYQQILGQGPKLLIQFQNNGVVDDSQLPKDRFSAERLKGVDSTLKIQPAKLEDSAVYLCASSSTRRGRAGAEQFFGPGTRLTVL.

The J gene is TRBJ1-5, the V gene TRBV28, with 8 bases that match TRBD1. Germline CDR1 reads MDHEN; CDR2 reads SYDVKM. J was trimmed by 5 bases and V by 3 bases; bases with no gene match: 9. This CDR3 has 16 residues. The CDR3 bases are TGTGCCAGCAGTTTGGGTCAGGGGGCTTCCTATCAGCCCCAGCATTTT. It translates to CASSLGQGASYQPQHF.

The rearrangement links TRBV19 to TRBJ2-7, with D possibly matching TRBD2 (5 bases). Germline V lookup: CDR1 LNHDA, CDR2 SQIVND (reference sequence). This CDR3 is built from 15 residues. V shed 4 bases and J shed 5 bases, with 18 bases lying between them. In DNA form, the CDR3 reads TGTGCCAGTAGTACGTTCACATCGGGAATGGACGAGCAGTACTTC. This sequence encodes CASSTFTSGMDEQYF.

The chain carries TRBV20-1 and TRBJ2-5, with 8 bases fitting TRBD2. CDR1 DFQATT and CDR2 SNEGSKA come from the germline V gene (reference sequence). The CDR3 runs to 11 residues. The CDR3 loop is CSGLARETQYF. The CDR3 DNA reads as TGCAGCGGACTAGCTCGGGAGACCCAGTACTTC.